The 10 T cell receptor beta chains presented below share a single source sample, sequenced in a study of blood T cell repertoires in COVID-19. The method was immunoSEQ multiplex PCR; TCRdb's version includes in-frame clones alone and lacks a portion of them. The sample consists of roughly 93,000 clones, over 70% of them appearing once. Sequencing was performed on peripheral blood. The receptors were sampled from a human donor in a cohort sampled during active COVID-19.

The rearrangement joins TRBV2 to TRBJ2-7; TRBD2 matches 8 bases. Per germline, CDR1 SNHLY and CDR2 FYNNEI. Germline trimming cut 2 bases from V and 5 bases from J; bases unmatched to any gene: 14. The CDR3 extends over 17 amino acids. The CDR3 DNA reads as TGTGCCAGCAGTGAACTTGGTGCGGGGGGCGGAAAGAACGAGCAGTACTTC. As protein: CASSELGAGGGKNEQYF.

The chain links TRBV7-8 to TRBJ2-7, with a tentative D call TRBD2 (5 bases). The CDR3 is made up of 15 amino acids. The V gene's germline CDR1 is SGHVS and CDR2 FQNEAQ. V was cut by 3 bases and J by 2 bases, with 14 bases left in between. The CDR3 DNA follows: TGTGCCAGCAGCTTCATCCTAGCTCAGGCCTACGAGCAGTACTTC. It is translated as CASSFILAQAYEQYF.

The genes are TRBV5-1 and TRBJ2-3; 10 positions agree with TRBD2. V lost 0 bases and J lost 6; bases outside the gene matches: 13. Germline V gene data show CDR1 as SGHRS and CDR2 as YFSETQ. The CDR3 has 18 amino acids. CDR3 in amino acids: CASSLARASGSVSDTQYF. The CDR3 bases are TGCGCCAGCAGCTTGGCCCGCGCTAGCGGGAGTGTCTCGGATACGCAGTATTTT.

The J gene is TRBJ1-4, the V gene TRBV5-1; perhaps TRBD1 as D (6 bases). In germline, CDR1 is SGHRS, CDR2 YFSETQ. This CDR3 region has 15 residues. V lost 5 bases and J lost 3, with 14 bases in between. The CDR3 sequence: CASRILGGANEKLFF. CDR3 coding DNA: TGCGCCAGCAGGATCTTAGGGGGAGCTAATGAAAAACTGTTTTTT.

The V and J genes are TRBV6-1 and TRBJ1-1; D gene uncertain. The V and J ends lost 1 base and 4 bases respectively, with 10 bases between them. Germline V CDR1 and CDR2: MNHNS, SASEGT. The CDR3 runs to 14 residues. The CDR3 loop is CASSEDVVRTEAFF. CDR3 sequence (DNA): TGTGCCAGCAGTGAAGACGTAGTTCGCACTGAAGCTTTCTTT.

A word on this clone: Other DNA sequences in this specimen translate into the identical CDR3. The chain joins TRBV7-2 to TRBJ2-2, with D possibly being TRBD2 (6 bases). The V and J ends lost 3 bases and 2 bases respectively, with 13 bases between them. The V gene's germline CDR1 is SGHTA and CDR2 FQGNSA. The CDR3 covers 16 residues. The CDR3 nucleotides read TGTGCCAGCAGCTTGGGAGGTTCCCGTAACACCGGGGAGCTGTTTTTT. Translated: CASSLGGSRNTGELFF.

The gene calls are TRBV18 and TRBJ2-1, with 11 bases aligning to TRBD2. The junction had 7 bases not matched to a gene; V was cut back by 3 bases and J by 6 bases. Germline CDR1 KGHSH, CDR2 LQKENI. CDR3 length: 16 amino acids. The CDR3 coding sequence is TGTGCCAGCTCACCCCGTAGCGGGAGGGGTGGCAATGAGCAGTTCTTC. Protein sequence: CASSPRSGRGGNEQFF.

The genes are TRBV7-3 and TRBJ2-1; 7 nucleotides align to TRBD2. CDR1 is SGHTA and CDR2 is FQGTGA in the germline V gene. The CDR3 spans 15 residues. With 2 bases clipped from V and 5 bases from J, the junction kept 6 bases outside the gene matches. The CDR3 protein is CASSLYGGGNNEQFF. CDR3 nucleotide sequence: TGTGCCAGCAGCTTATACGGCGGGGGAAACAATGAGCAGTTCTTC.

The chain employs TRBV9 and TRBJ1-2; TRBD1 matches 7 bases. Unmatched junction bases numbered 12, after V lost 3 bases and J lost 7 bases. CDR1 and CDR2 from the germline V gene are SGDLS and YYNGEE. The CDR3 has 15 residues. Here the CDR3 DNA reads TGTGCCAGCAGCGCGGCCGCGGACAGGCGACGTGGCTACACCTTC. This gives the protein CASSAAADRRRGYTF. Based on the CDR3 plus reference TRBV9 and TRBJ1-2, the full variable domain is DSGVTQTPKHLITATGQRVTLRCSPRSGDLSVYWYQQSLDQGLQFLIQYYNGEERAKGNILERFSAQQFPDLHSELNLSSLELGDSALYFCASSAAADRRRGYTFGSGTRLTVV.

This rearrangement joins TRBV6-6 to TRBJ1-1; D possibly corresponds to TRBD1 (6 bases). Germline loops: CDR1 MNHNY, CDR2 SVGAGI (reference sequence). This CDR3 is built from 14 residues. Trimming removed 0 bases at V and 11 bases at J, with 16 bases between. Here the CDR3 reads CASSYSRTEFMAFF. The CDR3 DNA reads TGTGCCAGCAGTTACTCACGGACAGAGTTTATGGCTTTCTTT.